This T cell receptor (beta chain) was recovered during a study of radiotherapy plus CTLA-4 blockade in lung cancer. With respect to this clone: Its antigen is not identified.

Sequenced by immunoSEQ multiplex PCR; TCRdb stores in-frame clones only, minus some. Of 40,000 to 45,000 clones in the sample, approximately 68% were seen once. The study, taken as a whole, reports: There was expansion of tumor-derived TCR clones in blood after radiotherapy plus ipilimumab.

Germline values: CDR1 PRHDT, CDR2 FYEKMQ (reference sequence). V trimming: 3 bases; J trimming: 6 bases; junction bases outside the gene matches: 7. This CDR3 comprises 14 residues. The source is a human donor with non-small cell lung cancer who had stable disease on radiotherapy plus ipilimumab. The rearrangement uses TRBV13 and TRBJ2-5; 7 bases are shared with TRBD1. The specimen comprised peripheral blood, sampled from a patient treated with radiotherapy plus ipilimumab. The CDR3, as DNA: TGTGCCAGCAGCTTTACCGGGACAGTAAAGACCCAGTACTTC. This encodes CASSFTGTVKTQYF. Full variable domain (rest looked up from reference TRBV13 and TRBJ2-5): AAGVIQSPRHLIKEKRETATLKCYPIPRHDTVYWYQQGPGQDPQFLISFYEKMQSDKGSIPDRFSAQQFSDYHSELNMSSLELGDSALYFCASSFTGTVKTQYFGPGTRLLVL.